This T cell receptor beta chain was captured by sequencing in a study of T cell responses to AZD1222 COVID-19 vaccine. The study, taken as a whole, reports: A reported finding is that nearly half of spike-specific TCRs target unmutated variant regions.

Some clones are missing from TCRdb's copy, which holds only in-frame ones; the method was immunoSEQ multiplex PCR. The sample includes 85,000 to 130,000 clones, about 92% of them seen just once. Comment on this clone: The antigen is not known.

V dropped 6 bases and J dropped 3 bases, with 16 bases sitting between them. The CDR3 runs 15 residues. The germline gives CDR1 LNHDA, CDR2 SQIVND (reference sequence). This TCR came from an adult who received the AZD1222 COVID-19 vaccine. V gene TRBV19 combines with J gene TRBJ2-3; tentative D call: TRBD1 (6 bases). The sequencing used peripheral blood, collected 28 days after the second AZD1222 dose. The CDR3 here is CASRRAGVGTDTQYF. The CDR3 nucleotides read TGTGCCAGTAGACGGGCAGGGGTGGGGACAGATACGCAGTATTTT.